The clone carrying this T cell receptor beta chain was observed a single time. Authors' processing steps: Nucleated cell number was recorded as an estimate derived from reference gene primer amplification. The protocol was immunoSEQ multiplex PCR, while the TCRdb copy is restricted to in-frame clones and leaves out a portion. Clonal size and the V and J genes are those of that table, whereas D and trimming came from the DNA. The repertoire holds 200,000 to 300,000 clones, around 84% seen once, with more than 6.5% in the top ten. The sample originates from a study of blood T cell repertoires in COVID-19. Overall study context: Nucleic acid was either cDNA or gDNA, and it came from T cells, B-cell-depleted T cells, or PBMCs.

V was cut by 5 bases and J by 5 bases, with 9 bases left in between. Germline-derived CDR1 and CDR2 are DFQATT and SNEGSKA (reference sequence). This CDR3 spans 11 amino acids. The specimen sequenced was peripheral blood. The TCR sequence derives from a woman between 70 and 85 years old with active or convalescent COVID-19. The rearrangement links TRBV20-1 to TRBJ1-1; D ambiguous. Here the CDR3 reads CSAEKKTEAFF. The CDR3 DNA sequence: TGCAGTGCTGAGAAGAAAACTGAAGCTTTCTTT.